This T cell receptor beta chain was obtained from a study of T cells in Graves' hyperthyroidism and ophthalmopathy. In the case of this clonotype: Antigen unknown.

Germline V lookup: CDR1 GTSNPN, CDR2 SVGIG (reference sequence). With 1 base removed from V and 4 bases from J, the gap between germline ends came to 7 bases. CDR3 size: 13 residues. The TCR beta CDR3 regions underwent amplification using RNA transcripts as the source. With the HTBI primer set, the TCR CDR3 went through a first round of RT-PCR. TCRdb itself ran the multiplex PCR reads through MiXCR, one entry per CDR3 protein. In the table there are hundreds of thousands of distinct CDR3 sequences, over 35% of which are singletons. Points from the study as a whole: Model output signaled ophthalmopathy a median roughly 6 months ahead of onset. Expanded thyroid clonotypes (above 0.001) were mostly also found in blood.

Sequences were obtained from blood. The genes are TRBV30 and TRBJ2-2, with unresolved D. The clonotype was recovered from a middle-aged woman with Graves' hyperthyroidism. CDR3 region: CAWSALFTGELFF. CDR3 nucleotide sequence: TGTGCCTGGAGTGCGCTATTCACCGGGGAGCTGTTTTTT.